This TCR beta chain appears in the sequencing data of a study of T cells after yellow fever vaccination. Looking at the study overall: SMART-Seq v4 Ultra Low Input handled preparation of low-cell-number fractions.

This clonotype was found many times. Its antigen is undetermined. Study conclusions and caveats: Post-booster reappearance was seen for most primary-vaccination clones (96% CD4, 75% to 90% CD8). Across the CD4 and CD8 compartments, a small share of clonotypes was present in both.

From the 5' RACE reads, TCRdb called clonotypes with MiXCR, one entry per CDR3 protein. The repertoire holds a few hundred thousand distinct CDR3 sequences, with about 4% as singletons. This receptor was identified in a man aged 18 to 30 who received the YFV17D yellow fever vaccine. The material sequenced was PBMCs, taken 5 days after the yellow fever booster vaccination.

The chain's CDR3 is CASSVNRGNEQFF. The CDR3, as DNA: TGTGCCAGCAGCGTTAACAGGGGCAATGAGCAGTTCTTC. The chain combines TRBV9 with TRBJ2-1, with 7 bases fitting TRBD1. CDR3 length: 13 amino acids. The trim removed 2 bases at V and 6 bases at J, leaving 2 bases unmatched. Germline V gene sequence: CDR1 SGDLS, CDR2 YYNGEE.